This is a list of T cell receptor beta chains from one sample in a study of cytomegalovirus exposure and HLA in healthy donors. The repertoire was sequenced with immunoSEQ multiplex PCR; TCRdb's copy has only in-frame clones and lacks some. This table holds 95,000 to 150,000 clones, approximately 80% found once. Sequenced input: PBMCs. These receptor sequences come from a man aged 50-59 years in good health and CMV-seronegative. Each CDR3 is given with its conserved first and last residue. A D gene is named only where the DNA matches it firmly. The size entry is marked missing in some rows and otherwise reads once, few, many or a size class.

D,V,size,J,CDR3,DNA
TRBD1,TRBV7-9,.,TRBJ1-4,CASSWDRTEKLFF,TGTGCCAGCAGCTGGGACAGGACTGAAAAACTGTTTTTT
TRBD1,TRBV30,once,TRBJ1-5,CAWSKQGTNQPQHF,TGTGCCTGGAGTAAACAGGGGACCAATCAGCCCCAGCATTTT
.,TRBV20-1,.,TRBJ2-1,CSARSGSEQFF,TGCAGTGCTAGATCCGGGAGTGAGCAGTTCTTC
.,TRBV7-9,once,TRBJ2-3,CASSSDKPSPDTQYF,TGTGCCAGCAGCTCCGACAAGCCCTCCCCAGATACGCAGTATTTT
TRBD1,TRBV5-6,.,TRBJ1-2,CASSLAGTGGIYGYTF,TGTGCCAGCAGCTTGGCCGGGACAGGGGGCATTTATGGCTACACCTTC
TRBD2,TRBV7-7,.,TRBJ2-7,CASSLSSGTYEQYF,TGTGCCAGCAGCCTCTCTAGCGGAACCTACGAGCAGTACTTC
TRBD2,TRBV7-3,.,TRBJ2-1,CASSPPMGGYNEQFF,TGTGCCAGCAGCCCCCCGATGGGAGGGTACAATGAGCAGTTCTTC
.,TRBV19,.,TRBJ1-3,CASNSDRTGNTIYF,TGTGCCAGTAATTCGGACAGAACTGGAAACACCATATATTTT
.,TRBV10-3,.,TRBJ2-3,CAISESRGTTDTQYF,TGTGCCATCAGTGAGTCCCGCGGGACGACAGATACGCAGTATTTT
.,TRBV7-9,.,TRBJ1-1,CASSLFNIAQVNTEAFF,TGTGCCAGCAGCTTGTTTAACATCGCCCAAGTAAACACTGAAGCTTTCTTT
TRBD1,TRBV7-9,few,TRBJ2-7,CASSSGVRDRFHEQYF,TGTGCCAGCAGCTCGGGTGTCCGGGACAGATTTCACGAGCAGTACTTC
TRBD1,TRBV10-3,.,TRBJ2-1,CAISGTGGIYNEQFF,TGTGCCATCAGTGGGACAGGGGGTATCTACAATGAGCAGTTCTTC
.,TRBV6-1,.,TRBJ1-5,CASSEGGGRIQPQHF,TGTGCCAGCAGTGAAGGAGGGGGTCGGATTCAGCCCCAGCATTTT
TRBD1,TRBV7-2,.,TRBJ2-7,CASSSGQVGEQYF,TGTGCCAGCAGCTCTGGACAGGTCGGCGAGCAGTACTTC
TRBD1,TRBV7-2,.,TRBJ1-1,CASRWQGGTEAFF,TGTGCCAGCAGATGGCAGGGGGGCACTGAAGCTTTCTTT
TRBD2,TRBV7-9,.,TRBJ2-7,CASRDLGGAYEQYF,TGTGCCAGCCGGGACCTCGGGGGGGCCTACGAGCAGTACTTC
.,TRBV10-3,once,TRBJ2-5,CAISGGPNQETQYF,TGTGCCATCAGTGGGGGGCCTAACCAAGAGACCCAGTACTTC
.,TRBV15,.,TRBJ2-7,CATTISQDSYEQYF,TGTGCCACCACCATTAGTCAGGATTCCTACGAGCAGTACTTC
.,TRBV29-1,.,TRBJ1-1,CSVEWGAEAFF,TGCAGCGTTGAATGGGGCGCTGAAGCTTTCTTT
TRBD2,TRBV4-3,few,TRBJ2-6,CASSQPGGTGANVLTF,TGCGCCAGCAGCCAACCGGGGGGGACTGGGGCCAACGTCCTGACTTTC
TRBD1,TRBV7-9,.,TRBJ1-1,CASSSNTGDTEAFF,TGTGCCAGCAGTTCTAACACAGGGGACACTGAAGCTTTCTTT
TRBD1,TRBV2,.,TRBJ2-7,CASTPDRGTSYEQYF,TGTGCCAGCACCCCTGACAGGGGAACCTCCTACGAGCAGTACTTC
TRBD1,TRBV4-3,few,TRBJ2-7,CASSQRDSHSYEQYF,TGCGCCAGCAGCCAGAGGGACAGCCACTCCTACGAGCAGTACTTC
TRBD1,TRBV4-2,.,TRBJ2-1,CASSLDRGLRSEQFF,TGTGCCAGCAGCCTGGACAGGGGGCTTAGGAGTGAGCAGTTCTTC
TRBD2,TRBV25-1,.,TRBJ2-7,CASSESSGGVLSYEQYF,TGTGCCAGCAGTGAATCTAGCGGAGGGGTCCTTTCCTACGAGCAGTACTTC
.,TRBV5-1,once,TRBJ1-1,CASSLVRGEAFF,TGCGCCAGCAGCTTGGTGCGCGGCGAAGCTTTCTTT